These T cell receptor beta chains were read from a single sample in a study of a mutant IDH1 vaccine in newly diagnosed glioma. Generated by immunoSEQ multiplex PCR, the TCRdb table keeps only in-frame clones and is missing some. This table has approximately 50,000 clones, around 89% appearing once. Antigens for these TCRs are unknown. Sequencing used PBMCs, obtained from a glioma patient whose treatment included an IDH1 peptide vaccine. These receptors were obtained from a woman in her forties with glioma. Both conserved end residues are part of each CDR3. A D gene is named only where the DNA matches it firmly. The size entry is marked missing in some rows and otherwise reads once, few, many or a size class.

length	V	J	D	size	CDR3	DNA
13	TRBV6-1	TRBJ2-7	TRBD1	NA	CASKRDRVDEQYF	TGTGCCAGCAAAAGGGACAGGGTCGACGAGCAGTACTTC
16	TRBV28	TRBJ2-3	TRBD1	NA	CASSLLGQGASDTQYF	TGTGCCAGCAGTTTATTAGGACAGGGGGCCTCAGATACGCAGTATTTT
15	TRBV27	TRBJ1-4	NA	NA	CASSLVGAENEKLFF	TGTGCCAGCAGTTTAGTCGGGGCGGAGAATGAAAAACTGTTTTTT
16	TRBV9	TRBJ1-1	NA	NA	CASSVGGTPMNTEAFF	TGTGCCAGCAGCGTAGGTGGGACACCCATGAACACTGAAGCTTTCTTT
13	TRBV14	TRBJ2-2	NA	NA	CASSQVGTGELFF	TGTGCCAGCAGCCAGGTGGGGACCGGGGAGCTGTTTTTT
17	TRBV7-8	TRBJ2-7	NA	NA	CASSLAQVWEDSYEQYF	TGTGCCAGCAGCTTAGCGCAGGTGTGGGAGGATTCCTACGAGCAGTACTTC
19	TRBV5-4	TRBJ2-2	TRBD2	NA	CASSPDGTSGGAGSGELFF	TGTGCCAGCAGCCCAGACGGGACTAGCGGGGGGGCGGGTTCCGGGGAGCTGTTTTTT
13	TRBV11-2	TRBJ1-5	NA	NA	CASSFTSNQPQHF	TGTGCCAGCAGCTTCACGAGCAATCAGCCCCAGCATTTT
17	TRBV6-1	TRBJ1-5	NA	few	CASSEALRRTSNQPQHF	TGTGCCAGCAGTGAAGCGCTTCGGAGAACTAGCAATCAGCCCCAGCATTTT
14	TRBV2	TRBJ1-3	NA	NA	CASTRGSSGNTIYF	TGTGCCAGCACAAGGGGTAGCTCTGGAAACACCATATATTTT
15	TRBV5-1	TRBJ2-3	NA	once	CASSPVDRRTDTQYF	TGCGCCAGCAGCCCGGTGGACAGAAGGACAGATACGCAGTATTTT
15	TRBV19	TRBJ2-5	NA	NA	CASKSMEGVGETQYF	TGTGCCAGTAAATCGATGGAGGGGGTCGGAGAGACCCAGTACTTC
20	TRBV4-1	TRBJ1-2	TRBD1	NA	CASSLASINPPGTGEEGYTF	TGCGCCAGCAGCCTCGCCAGTATCAACCCCCCAGGGACAGGGGAGGAGGGCTACACCTTC
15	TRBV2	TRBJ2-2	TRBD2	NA	CASSARGGNTGELFF	TGTGCCAGCAGTGCGCGCGGGGGGAACACCGGGGAGCTGTTTTTT
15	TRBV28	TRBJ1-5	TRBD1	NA	CASSLGTGGTQPQHF	TGTGCCAGCAGTCTCGGGACAGGGGGCACTCAGCCCCAGCATTTT
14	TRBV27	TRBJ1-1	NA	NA	CASSLTGLNTEAFF	TGTGCCAGCAGTTTAACGGGGCTCAACACTGAAGCTTTCTTT
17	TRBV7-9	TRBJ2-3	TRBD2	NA	CASSRTSGGSSTDTQYF	TGTGCCAGCAGCAGGACTAGCGGGGGTTCTAGCACAGATACGCAGTATTTT
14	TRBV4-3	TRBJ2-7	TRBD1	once	CASSSGTGTYEQYF	TGCGCCAGCAGCTCCGGGACAGGAACTTACGAGCAGTACTTC
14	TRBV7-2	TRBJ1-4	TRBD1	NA	CASSKDRADEKLFF	TGTGCCAGCAGCAAGGACAGGGCGGATGAAAAACTGTTTTTT
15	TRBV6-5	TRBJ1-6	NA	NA	CASSYSGGADSPLHF	TGTGCCAGCAGTTACTCTGGGGGGGCGGATTCACCCCTCCACTTT
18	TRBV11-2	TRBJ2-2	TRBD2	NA	CASSSSSTSGGANGELFF	TGTGCCAGCAGCTCCTCGTCGACTAGCGGGGGGGCCAACGGGGAGCTGTTTTTT
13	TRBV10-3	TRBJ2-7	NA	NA	CAISERGTAEQYF	TGTGCCATCAGTGAACGGGGGACGGCCGAGCAGTACTTC
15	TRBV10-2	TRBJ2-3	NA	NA	CASSESSMGTDTQYF	TGCGCCAGCAGTGAGTCGTCGATGGGCACAGATACGCAGTATTTT
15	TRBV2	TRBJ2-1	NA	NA	CASNPWGSSYNEQFF	TGTGCCAGCAACCCCTGGGGCAGCTCCTACAATGAGCAGTTCTTC
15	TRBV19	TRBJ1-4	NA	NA	CASSPVRRSGEKLFF	TGTGCCAGTAGTCCGGTCAGGCGTTCGGGTGAAAAACTGTTTTTT
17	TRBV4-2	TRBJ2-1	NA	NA	CASSQEPGPSSYNEQFF	TGTGCCAGCAGCCAAGAACCGGGACCTAGCTCCTACAATGAGCAGTTCTTC
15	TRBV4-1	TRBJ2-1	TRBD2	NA	CASSRVAGEYNEQFF	TGCGCCAGCAGCCGAGTAGCGGGGGAGTACAATGAGCAGTTCTTC
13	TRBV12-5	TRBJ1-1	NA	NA	CASGTGTLLGAFF	TGTGCTAGTGGTACCGGGACCCTCTTGGGAGCTTTCTTT
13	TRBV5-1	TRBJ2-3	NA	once	CASSLPGRNTQYF	TGCGCCAGCAGCCTCCCTGGGCGTAATACGCAGTATTTT
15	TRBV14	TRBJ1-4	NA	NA	CASSLMLGTNEKLFF	TGTGCTAGCAGCTTGATGTTGGGCACTAATGAAAAACTGTTTTTT
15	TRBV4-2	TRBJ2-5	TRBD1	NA	CASSQAQGARETQYF	TGTGCCAGCAGCCAGGCCCAGGGGGCCCGGGAGACCCAGTACTTC
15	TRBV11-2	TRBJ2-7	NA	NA	CASSPGTVGSYEQYF	TGTGCCAGCAGCCCCGGGACCGTTGGGTCCTACGAGCAGTACTTC
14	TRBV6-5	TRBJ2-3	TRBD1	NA	CASRMGQGRDTQYF	TGTGCCAGCAGGATGGGACAGGGTAGAGATACGCAGTATTTT
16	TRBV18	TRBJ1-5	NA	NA	CASSLVWTEAAQPQHF	TGTGCCAGCTCACTTGTTTGGACGGAGGCCGCTCAGCCCCAGCATTTT
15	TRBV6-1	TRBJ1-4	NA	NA	CASRPVGGRNEKLFF	TGTGCCAGCAGACCCGTCGGGGGGCGGAATGAAAAACTGTTTTTT
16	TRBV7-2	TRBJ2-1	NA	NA	CASTPGGGRRGGEQFF	TGTGCCAGTACCCCGGGCGGTGGACGTCGGGGTGGGGAGCAGTTCTTC
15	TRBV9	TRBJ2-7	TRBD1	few	CASSVDWDRGSEQYF	TGTGCCAGCAGCGTAGATTGGGACAGGGGATCCGAGCAGTACTTC
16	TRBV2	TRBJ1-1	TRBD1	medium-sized	CASSEWGQAADTEAFF	TGTGCCAGCAGTGAATGGGGACAGGCGGCGGACACTGAAGCTTTCTTT
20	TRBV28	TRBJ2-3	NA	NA	CASSLSFWGFRYTLTDTQYF	TGTGCCAGCAGTTTATCGTTCTGGGGTTTTAGGTATACCCTCACAGATACGCAGTATTTT
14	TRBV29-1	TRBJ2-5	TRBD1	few	CSVIQGAKVLTQYF	TGCAGCGTAATACAGGGGGCTAAGGTTCTGACCCAGTACTTC
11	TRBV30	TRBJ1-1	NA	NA	CAWVWDTEAFF	TGTGCCTGGGTATGGGACACTGAAGCTTTCTTT
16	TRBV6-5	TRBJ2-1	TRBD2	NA	CASSYGPGGLGNEQFF	TGTGCCAGCAGTTACGGGCCGGGAGGATTGGGCAATGAGCAGTTCTTC
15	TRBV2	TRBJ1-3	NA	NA	CASSVEGGFGNTIYF	TGTGCCAGCAGTGTCGAAGGAGGGTTTGGAAACACCATATATTTT
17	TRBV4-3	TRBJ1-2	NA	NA	CASSQDRLAGNYYGYTF	TGCGCCAGCAGCCAAGATCGTTTGGCAGGCAACTACTATGGCTACACCTTC
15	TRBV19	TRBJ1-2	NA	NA	CASTQIAPGGYGYTF	TGTGCCAGTACTCAGATCGCTCCTGGAGGGTATGGCTACACCTTC
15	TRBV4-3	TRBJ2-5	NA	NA	CASSQGTRGEETQYF	TGCGCCAGCAGCCAAGGAACCAGGGGGGAAGAGACCCAGTACTTC